This T cell receptor (beta chain) emerged from a study of blood T cells in healthy people across ages. A second PCR, run for about 7 to 12 cycles, used a sample-barcoded 5' primer plus a J-beta primer mix. TCRdb used MiXCR to reprocess the 5' RACE reads, holding one entry per CDR3 protein. The top ten hold around 3% of the sample, which has roughly 800,000 distinct CDR3 sequences, around a quarter seen once. This clonotype has more than one count but fewer than ten. The individuals who served as donors were healthy Caucasians living in Russia, aged about 6 to 100. V lost 0 bases to trimming and J lost 6 bases; unmatched junction nucleotides: 3. Germline values: CDR1 MGHRA, CDR2 YSYEKL. This CDR3 has 15 amino acids. The same data also contributed to another study, on T cells of mothers and their children.

The TCR was taken from a boy younger than 18 in good health. The chain has TRBV4-1 and TRBJ2-7, with 12 bases that match TRBD2. Sequencing used blood. The CDR3 region is CASSQDRLAGAEQYF. CDR3 nucleotide sequence: TGCGCCAGCAGCCAAGATAGACTAGCGGGGGCCGAGCAGTACTTC.